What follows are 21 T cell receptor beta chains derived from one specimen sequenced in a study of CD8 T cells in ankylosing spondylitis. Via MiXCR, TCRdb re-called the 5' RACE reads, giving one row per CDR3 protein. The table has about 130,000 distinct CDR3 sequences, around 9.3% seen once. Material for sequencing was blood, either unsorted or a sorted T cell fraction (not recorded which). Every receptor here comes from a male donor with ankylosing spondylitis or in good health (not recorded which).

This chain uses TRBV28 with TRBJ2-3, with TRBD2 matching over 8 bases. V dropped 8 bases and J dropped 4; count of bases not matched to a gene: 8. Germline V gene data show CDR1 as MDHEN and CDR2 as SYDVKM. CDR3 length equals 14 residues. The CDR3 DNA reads TGTGCCAGCCTCCGGGGGGGAGTACCAGATACGCAGTATTTT. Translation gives CASLRGGVPDTQYF.

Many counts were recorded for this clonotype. The CDR3 region is CSATGAQETQYF. CDR3 sequence (DNA): TGCAGTGCTACCGGGGCGCAAGAGACCCAGTACTTC. The gene calls are TRBV20-1 and TRBJ2-5; D tentatively fits TRBD1 or TRBD2 (5 bases each). Trimming cost V 4 bases and J 2 bases, with 8 bases left between them. Germline-derived CDR1 and CDR2 are DFQATT and SNEGSKA (reference sequence). The CDR3 spans 12 residues.

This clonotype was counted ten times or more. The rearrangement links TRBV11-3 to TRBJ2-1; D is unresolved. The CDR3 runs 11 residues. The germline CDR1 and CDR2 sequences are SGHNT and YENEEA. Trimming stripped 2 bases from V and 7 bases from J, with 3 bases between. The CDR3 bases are TGTGCCAGCAGCTTATCGAATGAGCAGTTCTTC. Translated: CASSLSNEQFF.

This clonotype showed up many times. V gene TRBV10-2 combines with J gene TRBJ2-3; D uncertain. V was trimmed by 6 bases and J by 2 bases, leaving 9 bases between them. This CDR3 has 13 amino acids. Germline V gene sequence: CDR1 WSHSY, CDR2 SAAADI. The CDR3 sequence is CASRSDPTDTQYF. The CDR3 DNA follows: TGCGCCAGCAGGTCGGACCCCACAGATACGCAGTATTTT.

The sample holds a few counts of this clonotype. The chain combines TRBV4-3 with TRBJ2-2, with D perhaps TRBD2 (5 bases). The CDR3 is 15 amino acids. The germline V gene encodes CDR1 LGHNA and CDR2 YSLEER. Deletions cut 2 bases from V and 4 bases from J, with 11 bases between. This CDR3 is CASSQNTGTTGELFF. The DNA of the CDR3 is TGCGCCAGCAGCCAAAACACGGGAACCACCGGGGAGCTGTTTTTT.

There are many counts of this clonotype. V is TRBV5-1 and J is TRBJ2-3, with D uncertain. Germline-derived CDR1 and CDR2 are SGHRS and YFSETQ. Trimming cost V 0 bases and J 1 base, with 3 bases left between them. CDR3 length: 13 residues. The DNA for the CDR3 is TGCGCCAGCAGCTTGGACGGCACAGATACGCAGTATTTT. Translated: CASSLDGTDTQYF.

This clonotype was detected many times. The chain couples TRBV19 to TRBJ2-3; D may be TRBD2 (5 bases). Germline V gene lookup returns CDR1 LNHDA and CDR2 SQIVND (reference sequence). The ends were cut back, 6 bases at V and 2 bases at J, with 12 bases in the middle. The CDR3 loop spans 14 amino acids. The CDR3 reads CASREADFTDTQYF. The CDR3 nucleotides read TGTGCCAGTAGGGAGGCGGATTTCACAGATACGCAGTATTTT.

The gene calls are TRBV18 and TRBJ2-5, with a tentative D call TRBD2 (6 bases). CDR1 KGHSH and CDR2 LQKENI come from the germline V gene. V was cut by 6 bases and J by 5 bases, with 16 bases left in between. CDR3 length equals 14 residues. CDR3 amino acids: CASSRNPGVETQYF. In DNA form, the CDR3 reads TGTGCCAGCTCCCGCAACCCGGGGGTGGAGACCCAGTACTTC.

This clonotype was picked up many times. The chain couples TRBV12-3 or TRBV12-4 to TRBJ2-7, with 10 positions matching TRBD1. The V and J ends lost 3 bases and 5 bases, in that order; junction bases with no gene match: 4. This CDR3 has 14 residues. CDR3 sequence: CASSFGTGVNEQYF. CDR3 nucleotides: TGTGCCAGCAGTTTTGGGACAGGGGTTAACGAGCAGTACTTC.

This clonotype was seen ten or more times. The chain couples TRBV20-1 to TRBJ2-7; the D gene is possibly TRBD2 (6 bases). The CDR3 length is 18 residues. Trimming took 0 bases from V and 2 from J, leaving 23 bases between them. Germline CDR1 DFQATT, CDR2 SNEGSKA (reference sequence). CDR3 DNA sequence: TGCAGTGCTAGAGATTGGGGTTCTCAGGCGGGGAAAACCTACGAGCAGTACTTC. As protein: CSARDWGSQAGKTYEQYF.

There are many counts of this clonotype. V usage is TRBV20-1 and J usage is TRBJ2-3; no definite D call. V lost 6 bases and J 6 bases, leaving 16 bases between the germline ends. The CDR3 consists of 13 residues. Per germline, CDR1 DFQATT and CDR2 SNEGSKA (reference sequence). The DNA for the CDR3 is TGCAGTGCCCGGATTTCGGGCGCGGATACGCAGTATTTT. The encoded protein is CSARISGADTQYF.

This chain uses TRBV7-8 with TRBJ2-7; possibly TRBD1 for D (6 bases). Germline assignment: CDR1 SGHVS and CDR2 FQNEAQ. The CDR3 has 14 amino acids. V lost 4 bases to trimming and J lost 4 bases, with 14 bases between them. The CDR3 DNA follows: TGTGCCAGCAGCTCGATTACCACAGGGTACGAGCAGTACTTC. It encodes CASSSITTGYEQYF.

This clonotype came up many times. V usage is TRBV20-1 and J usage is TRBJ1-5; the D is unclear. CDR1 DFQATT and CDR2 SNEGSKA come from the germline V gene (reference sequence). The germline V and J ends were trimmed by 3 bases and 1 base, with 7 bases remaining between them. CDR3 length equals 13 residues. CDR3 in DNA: TGCAGTGCTAGCCTGACAAGCAATCAGCCCCAGCATTTT. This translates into CSASLTSNQPQHF.

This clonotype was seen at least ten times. For the CDR3, the DNA is TGTGCCAGCAGCTTAGCGTTGGCCCAGGGGTCCTACGAGCAGTACTTC. Its translation is CASSLALAQGSYEQYF. V gene TRBV7-2 combines with J gene TRBJ2-7; D may be TRBD1 (6 bases). V gave up 0 bases and J gave up 1 base, with 13 bases separating them. Germline loops: CDR1 SGHTA, CDR2 FQGNSA. The CDR3 consists of 16 residues.

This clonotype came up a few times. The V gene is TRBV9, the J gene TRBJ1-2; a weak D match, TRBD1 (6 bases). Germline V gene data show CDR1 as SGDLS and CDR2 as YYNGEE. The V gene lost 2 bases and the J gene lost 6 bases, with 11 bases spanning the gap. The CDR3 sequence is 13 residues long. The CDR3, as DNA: TGTGCCAGCAGCGTGGGGGCCAATGATGGCTACACCTTC. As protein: CASSVGANDGYTF.

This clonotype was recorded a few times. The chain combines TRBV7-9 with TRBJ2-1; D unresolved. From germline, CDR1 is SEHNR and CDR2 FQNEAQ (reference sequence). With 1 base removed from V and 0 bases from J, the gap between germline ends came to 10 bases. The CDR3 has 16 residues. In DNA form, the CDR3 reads TGTGCCAGCAGCTTAGTTAGGCTCCCCTCCTACAATGAGCAGTTCTTC. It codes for CASSLVRLPSYNEQFF.

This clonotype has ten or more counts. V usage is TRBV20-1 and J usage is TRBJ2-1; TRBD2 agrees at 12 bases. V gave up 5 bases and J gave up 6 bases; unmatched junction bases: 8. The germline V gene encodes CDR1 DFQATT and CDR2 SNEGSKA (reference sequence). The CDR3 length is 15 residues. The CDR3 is CSAHRLAGVSNEQFF. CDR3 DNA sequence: TGCAGTGCTCACCGACTAGCGGGAGTCAGCAATGAGCAGTTCTTC.

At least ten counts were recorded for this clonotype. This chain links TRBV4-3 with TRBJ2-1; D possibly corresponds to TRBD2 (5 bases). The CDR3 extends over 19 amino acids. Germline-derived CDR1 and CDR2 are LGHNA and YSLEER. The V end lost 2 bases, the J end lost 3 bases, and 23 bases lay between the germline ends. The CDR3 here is CASSQNNRPWEQVYNEQFF. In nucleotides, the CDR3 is TGCGCCAGCAGCCAAAATAATCGACCGTGGGAGCAAGTCTACAATGAGCAGTTCTTC.

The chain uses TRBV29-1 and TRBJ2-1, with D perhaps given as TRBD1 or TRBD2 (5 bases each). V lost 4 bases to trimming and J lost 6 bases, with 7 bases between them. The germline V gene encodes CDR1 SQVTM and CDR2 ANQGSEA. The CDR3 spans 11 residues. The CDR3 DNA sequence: TGCAGCGTTGCGGGGCTCAATGAGCAGTTCTTC. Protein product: CSVAGLNEQFF.

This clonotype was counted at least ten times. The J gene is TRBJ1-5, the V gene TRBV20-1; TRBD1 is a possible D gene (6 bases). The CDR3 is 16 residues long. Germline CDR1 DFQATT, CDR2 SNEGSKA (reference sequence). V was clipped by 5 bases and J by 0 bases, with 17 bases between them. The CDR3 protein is CSASPGRGNSNQPQHF. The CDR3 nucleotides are TGCAGTGCTTCACCAGGGAGGGGGAATAGCAATCAGCCCCAGCATTTT.

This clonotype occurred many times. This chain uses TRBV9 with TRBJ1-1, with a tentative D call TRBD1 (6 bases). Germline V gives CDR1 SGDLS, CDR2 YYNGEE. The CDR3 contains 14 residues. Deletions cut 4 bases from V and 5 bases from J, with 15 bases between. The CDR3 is CASSKVEGVTEAFF. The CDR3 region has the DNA TGTGCCAGCAGCAAAGTCGAGGGGGTAACTGAAGCTTTCTTT.